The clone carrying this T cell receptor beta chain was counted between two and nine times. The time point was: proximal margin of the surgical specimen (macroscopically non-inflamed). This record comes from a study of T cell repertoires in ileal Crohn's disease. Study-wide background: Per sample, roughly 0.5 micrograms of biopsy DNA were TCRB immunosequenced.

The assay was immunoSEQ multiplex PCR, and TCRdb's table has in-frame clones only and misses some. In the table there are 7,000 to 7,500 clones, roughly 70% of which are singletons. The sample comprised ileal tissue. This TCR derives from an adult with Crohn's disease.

The DNA for the CDR3 is TGCGCCAGCAGCCAAGAATATCCCAGGGACGGGGGCCACGAGCAGTACTTC. The encoded protein is CASSQEYPRDGGHEQYF. The chain is built from TRBV4-3 and TRBJ2-7, with D tentatively TRBD1 or TRBD2 (6 bases each). CDR1 and CDR2 (germline): LGHNA, YSLEER. CDR3 length: 17 amino acids. V shed 0 bases and J shed 5 bases, with 20 bases lying between them.